This is a list of T cell receptor beta chains from one sample in a study of molecular identifiers for immune sequencing clone quantification. TCRdb ran MiXCR on the PCR reads and lists one entry per CDR3 protein. Of hundreds of thousands of distinct CDR3 sequences in the sample, roughly 25% were seen once. The material sequenced was naive CD8+ T cells from blood, with Jurkat cell RNA spiked in. These TCRs come from a human donor in good health. Some libraries in this study had Jurkat cell RNA spiked in. Each CDR3 is given without its conserved first and last residue.

cdr3_aa,v_call,j_call
ASRQGNQPQH,TRBV6-2/TRBV6-3,TRBJ1-5
ASSPGLAVDTQY,TRBV27,TRBJ2-3
ASSFFLAGGPGETQY,TRBV12-3/TRBV12-4,TRBJ2-5
ASSETGTGPSYEQY,TRBV7-9,TRBJ2-7
ASSAGPGELF,TRBV4-1,TRBJ2-2
ASSNPDGNQETQY,TRBV28,TRBJ2-5
SARRVRGEQY,TRBV20-1,TRBJ2-7
ASSDGYQETQY,TRBV6-1,TRBJ2-5
ASSVGGASEQY,TRBV9,TRBJ2-7
ASSPGGETQY,TRBV18,TRBJ2-5
ASSQVLDTQY,TRBV3-1,TRBJ2-3
ASSQTGWVSGNTIY,TRBV14,TRBJ1-3
ASSLLTPSGANVLT,TRBV27,TRBJ2-6
ASSLEGGGQY,TRBV7-9,TRBJ2-7
SAYLGRVNTEAF,TRBV29-1,TRBJ1-1
ASRLGGVETQY,TRBV12-3/TRBV12-4,TRBJ2-5
SARELWARDRGFSEAF,TRBV20-1,TRBJ1-1
ASCRQTGTNTEAF,TRBV4-2,TRBJ1-1
AGSFSGTGQETQY,TRBV7-9,TRBJ2-5
ASSLDRTFQETQY,TRBV11-2,TRBJ2-5
AISGGNEQY,TRBV10-3,TRBJ2-7
SAREGATSSSSTDTQY,TRBV20-1,TRBJ2-3
ASSLVTGKEQY,TRBV13,TRBJ2-7
ASSLELAGEDEQF,TRBV7-9,TRBJ2-1
ASSVTDGYEQY,TRBV9,TRBJ2-7
ASSSEMRWNEQF,TRBV6-5,TRBJ2-1
ASSLAPGFGTDTQY,TRBV7-9,TRBJ2-3
ASSQVDRVDDEQF,TRBV4-3,TRBJ2-1
ASSYGTGGLVGETQY,TRBV6-5,TRBJ2-5
ASSLGRPGGGQF,TRBV5-3,TRBJ2-1
ASASIPGQGLGDTQY,TRBV12-5,TRBJ2-3
ASSQVSVGTSTDTQY,TRBV4-3,TRBJ2-3
ASSYTGDPETQY,TRBV28,TRBJ2-5
ASSPTDRGHNEQF,TRBV18,TRBJ2-1
SADRPTSYEQY,TRBV20-1,TRBJ2-7
ASSFEASGTQY,TRBV7-9,TRBJ2-3
ASSITFGLGNSPLH,TRBV19,TRBJ1-6
RDRVVSGRDPDTQY,TRBV20-1,TRBJ2-3
ASTPTGTNTEAF,TRBV27,TRBJ1-1
SARDFEGPLYEQY,TRBV20-1,TRBJ2-7
ASRDTGGWTEAF,TRBV12-3/TRBV12-4,TRBJ1-1
ASSLGTAGQSIEQY,TRBV13,TRBJ2-7
AWSLDYYEQY,TRBV30,TRBJ2-7
AIRDRVPGTEAF,TRBV10-3,TRBJ1-1
ASSLSGGGMTEAF,TRBV12-3/TRBV12-4,TRBJ1-1
ASSYQRESIQETQY,TRBV6-5,TRBJ2-5
SARYLGGVWSYEQY,TRBV20-1,TRBJ2-7
ASSVEDTGELF,TRBV9,TRBJ2-2
ASSFSIRWETQY,TRBV12-3/TRBV12-4,TRBJ2-5
ASQTGVGYEQY,TRBV5-5,TRBJ2-7
ASRFSRTGNTGELF,TRBV12-3/TRBV12-4,TRBJ2-2
ASSFRGGAPSIEQF,TRBV12-3/TRBV12-4,TRBJ2-1
ASSDGLAGGVQETQY,TRBV6-5,TRBJ2-5
ASSLYNDEQY,TRBV5-6,TRBJ2-7